The rows below give T cell receptor beta chains drawn from one sample of a study of CD8+CD57+ T cells in acquired aplastic anemia. TCRdb passed the reads through MiXCR, listing each CDR3 protein once. The sample has approximately 470,000 distinct CDR3 sequences, roughly 34% seen once. The sequenced sample was sorted CD4+, CD8+, or CD8+CD57+ T cells (not recorded which) from PBMCs. The receptors here all came from a human donor with aplastic anemia. Both conserved end residues are part of each CDR3. Fields, in order: D gene, V gene, J gene, clone size, CDR3 DNA, CDR3 protein. D genes are given only for firm matches. A clone size is listed for some rows: how often the clone was seen (once, few, many), or a class if it is expanded.

TRBD1	TRBV9	TRBJ1-3	few	TGTGCCAGCAGCACCCGGACAGGGTCTGGAAACACCATATATTTT	CASSTRTGSGNTIYF
.	TRBV7-8	TRBJ1-5	few	TGTGCCAGCAGCTTAGTAACGGATAGCGATCAGCCCCAGCATTTT	CASSLVTDSDQPQHF
.	TRBV10-1	TRBJ2-1	many	TGCGCCACCAGTACTCTCGACAATGAGCAGTTCTTC	CATSTLDNEQFF
TRBD1	TRBV12-3/TRBV12-4	TRBJ2-5	.	TGTGCCAGCAGTTCGACCATCCACAGGGGTGCAGAGACCCAGTACTTC	CASSSTIHRGAETQYF
.	TRBV4-3	TRBJ2-7	.	TGCGCCAGCAGCCAAGGCTGGGGTTACGAGCAGTACTTC	CASSQGWGYEQYF
.	TRBV20-1	TRBJ2-5	few	TGCAGTGCTAAAGCAGGGCCGGAGACCCAGTACTTC	CSAKAGPETQYF
.	TRBV4-2	TRBJ1-6	.	TGTGCCAGCAGCCTAACTAAAAGCTCCTATAATTCACCCCTCCACTTT	CASSLTKSSYNSPLHF
TRBD2	TRBV18	TRBJ2-1	.	TGTGCCAGCTCACCATCTAGCGGGAGAGCCCTAAGCGATGAGCAGTTCTTC	CASSPSSGRALSDEQFF
.	TRBV5-1	TRBJ2-5	many	TGTGCCAGCAGCTTGTTGCAAGCGCAAGAGACCCAGTACTTC	CASSLLQAQETQYF
.	TRBV6-1	TRBJ2-2	.	TGTGCCAGCATGTCAGGTAACACCGGGGAGCTGTTTTTT	CASMSGNTGELFF
.	TRBV20-1	TRBJ1-6	many	TGCAGTGCTAGGGAAGACTCCTATAATTCACCCCTCCACTTT	CSAREDSYNSPLHF
.	TRBV6-1	TRBJ1-2	many	TGTGCCAGCAGCGCCCAGAACTATGGCTACACCTTC	CASSAQNYGYTF
.	TRBV19	TRBJ1-5	few	TGTGCCACTCACCAACTAGGGGTGAATCAGCCCCAGCATTTT	CATHQLGVNQPQHF
.	TRBV20-1	TRBJ1-6	many	TGCAGTGCTAGAGGGGTCGGAAACTCCGCCTATTCACCCCTCCACTTT	CSARGVGNSAYSPLHF
.	TRBV11-1	TRBJ2-3	.	TGTGCCAGCAGCCAAGAAGTGGGGCGCACAGATACGCAGTATTTT	CASSQEVGRTDTQYF
.	TRBV20-1	TRBJ1-2	.	TGCAGTGCCCCAGGGGAATACCCTCTGACTCGGGGCTACGCCTTC	CSAPGEYPLTRGYAF
.	TRBV2	TRBJ2-2	many	TGTGCCAGCAGAGGCCCCATGAGAGAGCTGTTTTTT	CASRGPMRELFF
.	TRBV15	TRBJ2-7	.	TGTGCCACCAGCAGTGAGTCGCAGGGTGGGTTCTACGAGCAGTACTTC	CATSSESQGGFYEQYF
.	TRBV10-2	TRBJ1-1	many	TGCGCCAGCAGTGTCGGAAAAGAACCCCGAATGGAGTCTGAAGCTTTCTTT	CASSVGKEPRMESEAFF
.	TRBV11-1	TRBJ2-7	.	TGTGCCAGCAGCTCCGTCACACAGGGCGGGACACTCAGAGAGCAGTACTTC	CASSSVTQGGTLREQYF
.	TRBV20-1	TRBJ1-2	many	TGCAGTGCGGTCGACAGGTGGGGCTACACCTTC	CSAVDRWGYTF
.	TRBV6-1	TRBJ1-3	many	TGTGCCAGCAGGACAGCCTCTGGAAACACCATATATTTT	CASRTASGNTIYF
TRBD2	TRBV20-1	TRBJ2-7	few	TGCAGTGCTAGAGATCCCTCCAGGCGGGGACTAGCGGGGGAGCCTTCCTACGAGCAGTACTTC	CSARDPSRRGLAGEPSYEQYF
.	TRBV5-6	TRBJ2-5	many	TGTGCCAGCAGCTTGTCCAGGGGGGGGAAGACCCAGTACTTC	CASSLSRGGKTQYF
.	TRBV12-3/TRBV12-4	TRBJ1-6	many	TGTGCCAGCAGCCAAGGGTGGCAATCACCCCTCCACTTT	CASSQGWQSPLHF
TRBD1	TRBV2	TRBJ1-2	many	TGTGCCAGCAGGGACAGGGACTATGGCTACACCTTC	CASRDRDYGYTF
.	TRBV6-2/TRBV6-3	TRBJ2-3	.	TGTGCCAGCAGTTGGACTTGGGGGTGGGAGAGCACAGATACGCAGTATTTT	CASSWTWGWESTDTQYF
.	TRBV19	TRBJ1-2	.	TGTGCCAGTAGAATGACAGCTACAGTCTATGGCTACACCTTC	CASRMTATVYGYTF
.	TRBV15	TRBJ2-7	many	TGTGCCACCAGCAGAGCCCAGGTTCTCCACGAGCAGTACTTC	CATSRAQVLHEQYF
.	TRBV7-3	TRBJ2-5	.	TGTGCCAGCAGTCGGTTCGGACAGACCACACAAGAGACCCAGTACTTC	CASSRFGQTTQETQYF
.	TRBV5-6	TRBJ1-2	.	TGTGCCAGCAGCTCGGATATAGGACAGCTAAACTATGGCTACACCTTC	CASSSDIGQLNYGYTF
.	TRBV6-1	TRBJ2-7	.	TGTGCCAGCAGTCGACTAGTGAGTTTATCCGAGCAGTACTTC	CASSRLVSLSEQYF
TRBD2	TRBV11-2	TRBJ2-1	few	TGTGCCAGCAGTGGGGGGAGGGGCGGGACCAGCTCCTACAATGAGCAGTTCTTC	CASSGGRGGTSSYNEQFF
.	TRBV30	TRBJ2-3	few	TGTGCCTGGGGGGCCGATACGCAGTATTTT	CAWGADTQYF
TRBD1	TRBV15	TRBJ2-7	many	TGTGCCACCAGCCGGGACAGGGGACCTCGGGAGCAGTACTTC	CATSRDRGPREQYF
TRBD1	TRBV20-1	TRBJ1-6	.	TGCAGTGCTAGAGGAGACAGGGGCAATTATAATTCACCCCTCCACTTT	CSARGDRGNYNSPLHF
TRBD2	TRBV20-1	TRBJ2-2	.	TGCAGTGCCCGTCTAGCGGGGGGTCTTAACACCGGGGAGCTGTTTTTT	CSARLAGGLNTGELFF
.	TRBV13	TRBJ2-3	.	TGTGCCAGCAGCTTGGATATCACTAGCACAGATACGCAGTATTTT	CASSLDITSTDTQYF
TRBD1	TRBV9	TRBJ2-7	many	TGTGCCAGCAGCGTAGGAGGGACAGGAATTTACGAGCAGTACTTC	CASSVGGTGIYEQYF
.	TRBV7-8	TRBJ2-3	.	TGTGCCAGCAGCTTAGGGGTAGGGGGTATTCGCACCAATACGCAGTATTTT	CASSLGVGGIRTNTQYF
.	TRBV20-1	TRBJ2-5	many	TGCAGTGTTCGTCGAGTAGGTCGGGAGACCCAGTACTTC	CSVRRVGRETQYF
.	TRBV30	TRBJ1-1	.	TGTGCCTGGAGTGTAGTGGGGCGGGGGGATGAAGCTTTCTTT	CAWSVVGRGDEAFF
.	TRBV19	TRBJ1-1	.	TGTGCCAGTAGTCTCTCCCCTGGGTCAGGAGGGACTGAAGCTTTCTTT	CASSLSPGSGGTEAFF
.	TRBV5-1	TRBJ2-7	few	TGCGCCAGCAGGTTGGACGAATTCAGAAGGTACGAGCAGTACTTC	CASRLDEFRRYEQYF
.	TRBV7-3	TRBJ2-1	.	TGTGCCAGCAGCCTAAACCCTCGGGATGAGCAGTTCTTC	CASSLNPRDEQFF
.	TRBV7-2	TRBJ2-7	.	TGTGCCAGCAGCTGGACGGGACCCTCCTACGAGCAGTACTTC	CASSWTGPSYEQYF
TRBD1	TRBV7-2	TRBJ1-2	few	TGTGCCAGCACCCCCTGGACAGGTTTGAACTATGGCTACACCTTC	CASTPWTGLNYGYTF
TRBD1	TRBV7-3	TRBJ1-1	many	TGTGCCAGCAGCTTGACAGGGTACACTGAAGCTTTCTTT	CASSLTGYTEAFF
.	TRBV19	TRBJ2-2	many	TGTGCCAGTAGTATAACAGGTGGCCTCACCGGGGAGCTGTTTTTT	CASSITGGLTGELFF
TRBD2	TRBV29-1	TRBJ2-5	.	TGCAGCGTTCCCCGGGGGGGGGAAGAGACCCAGTACTTC	CSVPRGGEETQYF
TRBD1	TRBV28	TRBJ1-4	.	TGTGCCAGCAGTACGAACCGACAGGGGCGACTTAATGAAAAACTGTTTTTT	CASSTNRQGRLNEKLFF
TRBD1	TRBV2	TRBJ1-2	many	TGTGCCAGCGTACGTGACAGGGGTTATGGCTACACCTTC	CASVRDRGYGYTF
TRBD1	TRBV10-3	TRBJ1-6	.	TGTGCCATCAGTGCAGCGACAGGGACCTATTCACCCCTCCACTTT	CAISAATGTYSPLHF
TRBD2	TRBV2	TRBJ2-1	.	TGTGCCAGCAGTTTAATAGCGGGAGAGATCAATGAGCAGTTCTTC	CASSLIAGEINEQFF
TRBD2	TRBV20-1	TRBJ2-3	many	TGCAGTGTCCGGACTAGCGGTAGCACAGATACGCAGTATTTT	CSVRTSGSTDTQYF
TRBD2	TRBV7-3	TRBJ2-2	.	TGTGCCAGCAGCTTCCTAGCGGGGAACACCGGGGAGCTGTTTTTT	CASSFLAGNTGELFF
.	TRBV6-5	TRBJ2-5	.	TGTGCCAGCAGTTTAGGGGCAGTTAAAGGGGAGACCCAGTACTTC	CASSLGAVKGETQYF
TRBD2	TRBV6-1	TRBJ2-3	.	TGTGGCAGGGGGTCCCCCGGACTAGCGGGAGGAGATACGCAGTATTTT	CGRGSPGLAGGDTQYF
.	TRBV6-1	TRBJ2-7	many	TGTGCCAGCACCCGGACAGACTACGAGCAGTACTTC	CASTRTDYEQYF